These T cell receptor beta chains were read from a single sample in a study of relationships among human T cell subsets. MiXCR, applied by TCRdb to the multiplex PCR reads, yields one record per CDR3 protein. The table shows some 16,000 distinct CDR3 sequences, with roughly 60% occurring only once. Material for sequencing was total T cells sorted from blood. The origin of the receptors is a man aged 35-49 years in good health. Both conserved end residues are part of each CDR3. The D gene is left open where the match is weak. Only part of the rows carry a size: once, few, many, or a class if the clone is expanded.

J gene: TRBJ2-5
clone size: .
CDR3 length: 14
D gene: .
V gene: TRBV5-1
CDR3 DNA: TGCGCCAGCAGCTTGGGGGCAGCCCAAGAGACCCAGTACTTC
CDR3 protein: CASSLGAAQETQYF

J gene: TRBJ1-5
clone size: .
CDR3 length: 12
D gene: .
V gene: TRBV19
CDR3 DNA: TGTGCCACGAGGACGGGCAATCAGCCCCAGCATTTT
CDR3 protein: CATRTGNQPQHF

J gene: TRBJ2-2
clone size: .
CDR3 length: 15
D gene: TRBD2
V gene: TRBV4-1
CDR3 DNA: TGCGCCAGCAGCCAACTAGCGGGAGGGACCGGGGAGCTGTTTTTT
CDR3 protein: CASSQLAGGTGELFF

J gene: TRBJ1-3
clone size: .
CDR3 length: 13
D gene: .
V gene: TRBV2
CDR3 DNA: TGTGCCAGCATGGAGGGGCTTGGAAACACCATATATTTT
CDR3 protein: CASMEGLGNTIYF

J gene: TRBJ2-1
clone size: .
CDR3 length: 15
D gene: TRBD2
V gene: TRBV18
CDR3 DNA: TGTGCCAGCTCACCGGCTAGCGGCACTTACAATGAGCAGTTCTTC
CDR3 protein: CASSPASGTYNEQFF

J gene: TRBJ1-1
clone size: .
CDR3 length: 15
D gene: .
V gene: TRBV5-6
CDR3 DNA: TGTGCCAGCAGCTTGGCCTGGGGTCAGGGCACTGAAGCTTTCTTT
CDR3 protein: CASSLAWGQGTEAFF

J gene: TRBJ2-7
clone size: .
CDR3 length: 12
D gene: .
V gene: TRBV20-1
CDR3 DNA: TGCAGCGTTAGCGGGACAGATTACGAGCAGTACTTC
CDR3 protein: CSVSGTDYEQYF

J gene: TRBJ1-2
clone size: .
CDR3 length: 15
D gene: .
V gene: TRBV14
CDR3 DNA: TGTGCCAGCAGCCCGGTGGAGGGGAGCCCGTATGGCTACACCTTC
CDR3 protein: CASSPVEGSPYGYTF

J gene: TRBJ2-3
clone size: .
CDR3 length: 18
D gene: TRBD2
V gene: TRBV2
CDR3 DNA: TGTGCCAGTTGGGGGGCTGGGACTAGCGGGGGGGCTGAAGATACGCAGTATTTT
CDR3 protein: CASWGAGTSGGAEDTQYF

J gene: TRBJ1-3
clone size: once
CDR3 length: 16
D gene: TRBD1
V gene: TRBV10-3
CDR3 DNA: TGTGCCATCAGTGGGACAGGGATCCGCTCTGGAAACACCATATATTTT
CDR3 protein: CAISGTGIRSGNTIYF

J gene: TRBJ2-7
clone size: .
CDR3 length: 13
D gene: TRBD1
V gene: TRBV6-5
CDR3 DNA: TGTGCCAGCAGTTACCGACAGGGTTACGAGCAGTACTTC
CDR3 protein: CASSYRQGYEQYF

J gene: TRBJ2-3
clone size: .
CDR3 length: 15
D gene: TRBD2
V gene: TRBV5-1
CDR3 DNA: TGCGCCAGCAGCTTGGGGGGGAGGGGCGGAGATACGCAGTATTTT
CDR3 protein: CASSLGGRGGDTQYF

J gene: TRBJ2-7
clone size: .
CDR3 length: 17
D gene: TRBD2
V gene: TRBV4-1
CDR3 DNA: TGCGCCAGCAGCCAAGCCAATATGGGACTAGCGGTGGGCGAGCAGTACTTC
CDR3 protein: CASSQANMGLAVGEQYF

J gene: TRBJ1-2
clone size: .
CDR3 length: 13
D gene: .
V gene: TRBV10-3
CDR3 DNA: TGTGCCATCAGCGATGGGGGTAACTATGGCTACACCTTC
CDR3 protein: CAISDGGNYGYTF

J gene: TRBJ2-7
clone size: few
CDR3 length: 13
D gene: TRBD1
V gene: TRBV20-1
CDR3 DNA: TGCAGTGCTAGGGGACAGGGAAACTACGAGCAGTACTTC
CDR3 protein: CSARGQGNYEQYF

J gene: TRBJ2-1
clone size: .
CDR3 length: 11
D gene: .
V gene: TRBV11-2
CDR3 DNA: TGTGCCAGCAGAGCCCTCGATGAGCAGTTCTTC
CDR3 protein: CASRALDEQFF

J gene: TRBJ2-1
clone size: few
CDR3 length: 15
D gene: TRBD1
V gene: TRBV11-1
CDR3 DNA: TGTGCCAGCAGCTTAGAAGACAGGGCCTACAATGAGCAGTTCTTC
CDR3 protein: CASSLEDRAYNEQFF

J gene: TRBJ1-1
clone size: large
CDR3 length: 15
D gene: TRBD1
V gene: TRBV27
CDR3 DNA: TGTGCCAGCGAGGACAGGGGCGCCATGAACACTGAAGCTTTCTTT
CDR3 protein: CASEDRGAMNTEAFF

J gene: TRBJ2-5
clone size: .
CDR3 length: 13
D gene: .
V gene: TRBV11-1
CDR3 DNA: TGTGCCAGCACCGGACAAAATGAAGAGACCCAGTACTTC
CDR3 protein: CASTGQNEETQYF

J gene: TRBJ2-3
clone size: .
CDR3 length: 15
D gene: .
V gene: TRBV28
CDR3 DNA: TGTGCCAGCAGTGCCACGACAGGTAGCGCAGATACGCAGTATTTT
CDR3 protein: CASSATTGSADTQYF

J gene: TRBJ1-1
clone size: .
CDR3 length: 14
D gene: .
V gene: TRBV20-1
CDR3 DNA: TGCAGTGCTAGAGTAAAGGGAGTGAACACTGAAGCTTTCTTT
CDR3 protein: CSARVKGVNTEAFF

J gene: TRBJ2-1
clone size: once
CDR3 length: 14
D gene: TRBD2
V gene: TRBV28
CDR3 DNA: TGTGCCAGCAGGCTAGCGGGGGGGAGGGAGGAGCAGTTCTTC
CDR3 protein: CASRLAGGREEQFF

J gene: TRBJ2-2
clone size: .
CDR3 length: 14
D gene: TRBD1
V gene: TRBV5-1
CDR3 DNA: TGCGCCACCGGACAGGGATCAAACACCGGGGAGCTGTTTTTT
CDR3 protein: CATGQGSNTGELFF

J gene: TRBJ2-7
clone size: .
CDR3 length: 13
D gene: TRBD2
V gene: TRBV5-1
CDR3 DNA: TGCGCCAGCTCCGGGACTATCGACTACGAGCAGTACTTC
CDR3 protein: CASSGTIDYEQYF

J gene: TRBJ2-7
clone size: .
CDR3 length: 14
D gene: .
V gene: TRBV5-1
CDR3 DNA: TGCGCCAGCAGCTTGAGTCCTAGTTCCAACGAGCAGTACTTC
CDR3 protein: CASSLSPSSNEQYF

J gene: TRBJ2-3
clone size: few
CDR3 length: 15
D gene: .
V gene: TRBV11-2
CDR3 DNA: TGTGCCAGCAGCAACAGGTGGGGGAGCACAGATACGCAGTATTTT
CDR3 protein: CASSNRWGSTDTQYF

J gene: TRBJ1-6
clone size: few
CDR3 length: 14
D gene: TRBD1
V gene: TRBV7-6
CDR3 DNA: TGTGCCAGCAGCCCACAGGGGGCTGACTCACCCCTCCACTTT
CDR3 protein: CASSPQGADSPLHF

J gene: TRBJ1-3
clone size: few
CDR3 length: 16
D gene: .
V gene: TRBV6-5
CDR3 DNA: TGTGCCAGCAGTTACTCCGGGGGTTTCTCTGGAAACACCATATATTTT
CDR3 protein: CASSYSGGFSGNTIYF

J gene: TRBJ2-5
clone size: .
CDR3 length: 16
D gene: .
V gene: TRBV10-3
CDR3 DNA: TGTGCCATCAGTGAGAGGCAGGGGTCCTTCCAAGAGACCCAGTACTTC
CDR3 protein: CAISERQGSFQETQYF

J gene: TRBJ2-5
clone size: .
CDR3 length: 14
D gene: TRBD1
V gene: TRBV5-1
CDR3 DNA: TGCGCCAGCAGCAGAGGACAGGGACAAGAGACCCAGTACTTC
CDR3 protein: CASSRGQGQETQYF

J gene: TRBJ2-1
clone size: .
CDR3 length: 15
D gene: .
V gene: TRBV11-2
CDR3 DNA: TGTGCCAGCAGCCAAACAATGGGGCCCAGAGATGAGCAGTTCTTC
CDR3 protein: CASSQTMGPRDEQFF

J gene: TRBJ2-2
clone size: .
CDR3 length: 15
D gene: .
V gene: TRBV5-1
CDR3 DNA: TGCGCCAGCAGCCTCAATTACGCGAACACCGGGGAGCTGTTTTTT
CDR3 protein: CASSLNYANTGELFF

J gene: TRBJ2-1
clone size: once
CDR3 length: 16
D gene: .
V gene: TRBV12-3/TRBV12-4
CDR3 DNA: TGTGCCAGCAGTTTAATAGCGGCGAGCTCCTACAATGAGCAGTTCTTC
CDR3 protein: CASSLIAASSYNEQFF

J gene: TRBJ2-7
clone size: .
CDR3 length: 14
D gene: .
V gene: TRBV7-2
CDR3 DNA: TGTGCCAGCAGCTTGGTGGGGGGCTCCTACGAGCAGTACTTC
CDR3 protein: CASSLVGGSYEQYF

J gene: TRBJ2-1
clone size: medium-sized
CDR3 length: 13
D gene: .
V gene: TRBV20-1
CDR3 DNA: TGCAGTGCTAGACTACCCACCTTCGATGAGCAGTTCTTC
CDR3 protein: CSARLPTFDEQFF

J gene: TRBJ2-7
clone size: .
CDR3 length: 15
D gene: .
V gene: TRBV20-1
CDR3 DNA: TGCAGTGCTAGAGCGAGAATGGCGAGCTCCTACGAGCAGTACTTC
CDR3 protein: CSARARMASSYEQYF

J gene: TRBJ2-1
clone size: .
CDR3 length: 12
D gene: .
V gene: TRBV11-2
CDR3 DNA: TGTGCCAGCAGAACCTTCGGCAATGAGCAGTTCTTC
CDR3 protein: CASRTFGNEQFF

J gene: TRBJ2-1
clone size: few
CDR3 length: 12
D gene: .
V gene: TRBV11-1
CDR3 DNA: TGTGCCAGCAGCTTGAACAGAAGGGAGCAGTTTTTC
CDR3 protein: CASSLNRREQFF

J gene: TRBJ2-1
clone size: .
CDR3 length: 14
D gene: TRBD2
V gene: TRBV6-1
CDR3 DNA: TGTGCCAGCAGCCGCCAGCGGGGGTACAATGAGCAGTTCTTC
CDR3 protein: CASSRQRGYNEQFF

J gene: TRBJ2-7
clone size: few
CDR3 length: 13
D gene: .
V gene: TRBV11-2
CDR3 DNA: TGTGCCAGCAGCTTTAAAGAGGGGCTGCCGGGGTACTTC
CDR3 protein: CASSFKEGLPGYF

J gene: TRBJ1-1
clone size: few
CDR3 length: 13
D gene: .
V gene: TRBV2
CDR3 DNA: TGTGCCAGCAGAGTACGGACAAACACTGAAGCTTTCTTT
CDR3 protein: CASRVRTNTEAFF

J gene: TRBJ2-3
clone size: .
CDR3 length: 16
D gene: .
V gene: TRBV28
CDR3 DNA: TGTGCCAGCAGTTTACATAGGGGGGCCCGCACAGATACGCAGTATTTT
CDR3 protein: CASSLHRGARTDTQYF

J gene: TRBJ2-3
clone size: .
CDR3 length: 16
D gene: TRBD2
V gene: TRBV11-3
CDR3 DNA: TGTGCCAGCAGCTTAAAGATGGCGGGAGCGGTAGATACGCAGTATTTT
CDR3 protein: CASSLKMAGAVDTQYF

J gene: TRBJ2-2
clone size: .
CDR3 length: 13
D gene: .
V gene: TRBV11-2
CDR3 DNA: TGTGCCAGCTTTCCGGGAGTAACCGGGGAGCTGTTTTTT
CDR3 protein: CASFPGVTGELFF

J gene: TRBJ2-7
clone size: .
CDR3 length: 15
D gene: TRBD1
V gene: TRBV6-5
CDR3 DNA: TGTGCCAGCAGGGGGGGAGGACAGGGATCCCACGAGCAGTACTTC
CDR3 protein: CASRGGGQGSHEQYF

J gene: TRBJ2-7
clone size: .
CDR3 length: 13
D gene: TRBD2
V gene: TRBV20-1
CDR3 DNA: TGCAGTGCAGCGGTAGCGGGAATCTACGAGCAGTACTTC
CDR3 protein: CSAAVAGIYEQYF

J gene: TRBJ1-3
clone size: .
CDR3 length: 11
D gene: .
V gene: TRBV29-1
CDR3 DNA: TGCAGCGTTCCTGATGGAAACACCATATATTTT
CDR3 protein: CSVPDGNTIYF

J gene: TRBJ2-3
clone size: .
CDR3 length: 14
D gene: .
V gene: TRBV25-1
CDR3 DNA: TGTGCCAGCGGATCGGACCGTCTCTCGGATACGCAGTATTTT
CDR3 protein: CASGSDRLSDTQYF

J gene: TRBJ2-1
clone size: .
CDR3 length: 17
D gene: TRBD2
V gene: TRBV27
CDR3 DNA: TGTGCCAGCAGTTTGGGACTAGCGGGAGGGCCCTACAATGAGCAGTTCTTC
CDR3 protein: CASSLGLAGGPYNEQFF

J gene: TRBJ1-2
clone size: .
CDR3 length: 14
D gene: .
V gene: TRBV27
CDR3 DNA: TGTGCCAGCAGTACCAAAGGGATTGGCTATGGCTACACCTTC
CDR3 protein: CASSTKGIGYGYTF

J gene: TRBJ1-6
clone size: .
CDR3 length: 14
D gene: TRBD1
V gene: TRBV10-2
CDR3 DNA: TGCGCCAGCAGAAGGGGGCCTGAGGCTTCACCCCTCCACTTT
CDR3 protein: CASRRGPEASPLHF

J gene: TRBJ2-5
clone size: .
CDR3 length: 12
D gene: .
V gene: TRBV10-3
CDR3 DNA: TGTGCCATCGGAGGCAGCCAAGAGACCCAGTACTTC
CDR3 protein: CAIGGSQETQYF

J gene: TRBJ2-1
clone size: few
CDR3 length: 13
D gene: .
V gene: TRBV12-3/TRBV12-4
CDR3 DNA: TGTGCCAGTGCCTCCTCTAGGTACAATGAGCAGTTCTTC
CDR3 protein: CASASSRYNEQFF

J gene: TRBJ2-7
clone size: .
CDR3 length: 15
D gene: .
V gene: TRBV7-9
CDR3 DNA: TGTGCCAGCAGCCCCCGAAGTGGCTTCCCCTACGAGCAGTACTTC
CDR3 protein: CASSPRSGFPYEQYF

J gene: TRBJ2-1
clone size: .
CDR3 length: 12
D gene: .
V gene: TRBV6-1
CDR3 DNA: TGTGCCACGGGGGAAGGGGGACATGAGCAGTTCTTC
CDR3 protein: CATGEGGHEQFF

J gene: TRBJ2-1
clone size: .
CDR3 length: 14
D gene: .
V gene: TRBV11-2
CDR3 DNA: TGTGCCAGCAGTCCGAGGCGGCTGAGCAATGAGCAGTTCTTC
CDR3 protein: CASSPRRLSNEQFF